This T cell receptor (beta chain) was captured by sequencing in a study of T cell responses to AZD1222 COVID-19 vaccine. Regarding the study as a whole: Among vaccine-associated CD4 TCRs, coverage spanned spike, with dominance at 160-218 and 743-854. A mostly white British donor set with more females was recruited, and clonal diversity was possibly underestimated. Reportedly, nearly half the spike-specific TCRs target unmutated variant regions.

The CDR3 covers 16 residues. Per germline, CDR1 SGHTA and CDR2 FQGTGA. Trimming cost V 5 bases and J 11 bases; bases outside gene matches: 13. Assay used: immunoSEQ multiplex PCR; TCRdb lists only in-frame clones, some missing. The sample holds 180,000 or so clones, 88% seen once. A remark on this clone: The antigen is unknown.

The receptor's source is an adult who received the AZD1222 COVID-19 vaccine. This chain connects TRBV7-3 to TRBJ2-1; 12 bases fit TRBD2. The material was peripheral blood, obtained 28 days after the second AZD1222 dose. The CDR3 DNA reads as TGTGCCAGCAGCCCTGGGGGGGGACTAGCGGGCTTCCAGCAGTTCTTC. Its translation: CASSPGGGLAGFQQFF.